The 11 T cell receptor beta chains given below trace back to one sample, sequenced in a study of shared clonotypes between healthy human individuals. Measured with immunoSEQ multiplex PCR; TCRdb has only the in-frame clones, and not every one. The table lists millions of clones, roughly 92% of them singletons. The sequenced sample was naive CD4+ T cells sorted from blood. This sample's subset: CD45RA+ positively selected. These receptors originate from a man younger than 35 in good health.

The chain is built from TRBV4-3 and TRBJ2-4; tentatively, D is TRBD2 (7 bases). The V gene lost 1 base and the J gene lost 8 bases, with 15 bases spanning the gap. Germline assignment: CDR1 LGHNA and CDR2 YSLEER. CDR3 length: 15 residues. The CDR3 here is CASSQGGRGGDIQYF. DNA for the CDR3: TGCGCCAGCAGCCAAGGAGGGCGAGGGGGGGACATTCAGTACTTC.

The rearrangement links TRBV10-3 to TRBJ2-2, with D possibly TRBD2 on 5 matching bases. CDR3 length: 14 amino acids. V lost 4 bases and J lost 4, with 10 bases in between. Germline V gives CDR1 ENHRY, CDR2 SYGVKD. The CDR3: CAISGTSITGELFF. Written as DNA, the CDR3 is TGTGCCATCAGTGGGACTTCTATCACCGGGGAGCTGTTTTTT.

This sequence joins TRBV5-8 and TRBJ1-1; TRBD1 aligns across 9 bases. The V gene's germline CDR1 is SGHTS and CDR2 YDEGEE. CDR3 length equals 15 residues. V was clipped by 0 bases and J by 4 bases; unmatched bases: 4. CDR3 sequence reads: CASSLGVGQGTEAFF. The DNA for the CDR3 is TGTGCCAGCAGCTTGGGAGTGGGACAGGGCACTGAAGCTTTCTTT. Using reference TRBV5-8 and TRBJ1-1 for the parts outside the CDR3, the full variable domain is EAGVTQSPTHLIKTRGQQATLRCSPISGHTSVYWYQQALGLGLQFLLWYDEGEERNRGNFPPRFSGRQFPNYSSELNVNALELEDSALYLCASSLGVGQGTEAFFGQGTRLTVV.

The chain carries TRBV19 and TRBJ2-7; D remains unclear. Trimming left V 6 bases short and J 4 bases short, with 16 bases between. The V gene's germline CDR1 is LNHDA and CDR2 SQIVND (reference sequence). The CDR3 has 14 residues. The CDR3 loop reads CASRASPIAYEQYF. The CDR3 DNA reads as TGTGCCAGTAGAGCCAGTCCTATAGCTTACGAGCAGTACTTC.

The rearrangement joins TRBV19 to TRBJ2-7; D might be TRBD1 or TRBD2, each matching 6 bases. V lost 1 base to trimming and J lost 2 bases, with 15 bases between them. Per the germline V gene, CDR1 is LNHDA and CDR2 is SQIVND (reference sequence). This CDR3 has 16 residues. CDR3 nucleotides: TGTGCCAGTAGTATAGGTGGGCCGGGGGCACCCTACGAGCAGTACTTC. Its translation is CASSIGGPGAPYEQYF.

The chain recombines TRBV4-1 with TRBJ1-6; maybe TRBD1 (6 bases). The CDR3 contains 15 residues. V was pared by 1 base and J by 10 bases, with 14 bases between. Germline assignment: CDR1 MGHRA and CDR2 YSYEKL. CDR3 in amino acids: CASSQGQAGGSPLHF. The CDR3 nucleotides read TGCGCCAGCAGCCAAGGACAGGCCGGGGGATCACCCCTCCACTTT.

V is TRBV19 and J is TRBJ1-3; 8 bases align to TRBD1. The CDR3 is made up of 18 amino acids. Germline values: CDR1 LNHDA, CDR2 SQIVND (reference sequence). V lost 6 bases, J lost 0 bases, and 13 bases stayed unmatched. Here the CDR3 reads CASSHLGDRYNSGNTIYF. The CDR3 DNA reads TGTGCCAGTAGCCACCTTGGGGACAGGTATAACTCTGGAAACACCATATATTTT.

About this clone itself: The same CDR3 arises from other DNA sequences in this sample as well. The CDR3 protein is CASSLERGSSTDTQYF. The CDR3 bases are TGTGCCAGCAGCTTGGAGCGGGGGTCTAGCACAGATACGCAGTATTTT. This chain links TRBV5-4 with TRBJ2-3; 8 bases are a match to TRBD2. Germline assignment: CDR1 SGHNT and CDR2 YYREEE (reference sequence). The CDR3 runs 16 residues. With V trimmed by 0 bases and J by 0 bases, 3 bases remained unmatched.

Worth noting for this clone: The sample contains more than one DNA sequence encoding this CDR3. The chain uses TRBV7-2 and TRBJ2-5, with 11 bases that match TRBD2. CDR3 size: 15 residues. Germline assignment: CDR1 SGHTA and CDR2 FQGNSA. J lost 4 bases, V lost 2 bases, and 3 bases had no gene match. CDR3 DNA: TGTGCCAGCAGCTTACTAGCGGGAGGTCGAGAGACCCAGTACTTC. This codes for CASSLLAGGRETQYF.

Worth noting for this clone: This same CDR3 is encoded by further DNA sequences in the sample. The chain joins TRBV5-1 to TRBJ2-4; a possible D gene is TRBD2 (5 bases). The CDR3 length is 15 residues. CDR1 is SGHRS and CDR2 is YFSETQ in the germline V gene. V lost 0 bases to trimming and J lost 0 bases, with 7 bases between them. DNA for the CDR3: TGCGCCAGCAGCTTGGGAGCGGTAGCCAAAAACATTCAGTACTTC. It translates to CASSLGAVAKNIQYF.

J is TRBJ2-3 and V is TRBV4-1; 10 bases map to TRBD2. Germline loops: CDR1 MGHRA, CDR2 YSYEKL. The CDR3 totals 17 residues. J gave up 5 bases and V 0 bases, and 8 bases lay outside the gene matches. CDR3 sequence (DNA): TGCGCCAGCAGCCAAGACCCACGAGCGGGGGGGCTAGATACGCAGTATTTT. This sequence encodes CASSQDPRAGGLDTQYF.